This T cell receptor (beta chain) was documented in a study of chemoradiotherapy in HPV16-positive cancers (dated by TCRdb to the early 2020s). Turning to the overall study: Functional T-cell assays on cells from a couple of HPV16-positive patients defined candidate HPV-specific T-cell clones and common TCR motifs. Whether T-cell immunity against the HPV oncoproteins E6 and E7 changes during chemoradiotherapy and whether survival is affected by this immunity were examined in the study. The candidate HPV-specific TCRs and motifs were then tracked in TCR repertoires from 86 patients with HPV-related cancers. What the research found in general, with its limitations: Expansion of candidate HPV-specific clones and E7-related TCR motifs was observed in the tumor microenvironment during treatment, whereas no such expansion was observed for non-HPV-specific T cells. In HPV16-positive patients, expansion of HPV-responsive T cells during chemoradiotherapy was associated with improved recurrence-free survival. The functional definition of HPV-specific T cells was derived from only two HPV16-positive patients, and the survival association was reported for HPV16-positive patients.

Trimming at the junction amounts to 5 bases on V and 0 bases on J, and the germline ends lie 2 bases apart. Taken from cysteine to phenylalanine, the CDR3 has 11 residues. Only the CDR3 DNA is retained, 33 bases long and in frame from the first base. From a lookup of the germline V gene, CDR1 and CDR2 are SGHTA and FQGNSA. Repertoires were sampled repeatedly over the course of chemoradiotherapy, so clonal expansion could be followed in the tumor microenvironment. The library came from the immunoSEQ multiplex PCR assay. TCRdb mirrors the immuneACCESS table, restricted to in-frame sequences. Some clones are absent from its copies; in checked studies, under half trace to an unresolved V gene, and the reason for the others is unknown. The sample table shows about 22,000 clones, and approximately 70% are seen once. Around 2.6% of the sample comes from the top ten. A remark on this clone: The specificity of this receptor is unknown. Per-base qualities were not stored, and no clone one base away is much larger.

This TCR was recovered from a human donor with HPV-associated anogenital cancer. The chain uses TRBV7-2 and TRBJ2-7; no D segment can be confidently identified. Sampling was done from a patient who underwent chemoradiotherapy. The nucleotide sequence is given as TGTGCCAGCAGCGACTCCTACGAGCAGTACTTC. The resulting protein is CASSDSYEQYF.